A single sample is the source of the 16 T cell receptor beta chains below, sequenced in a study of Ad26.COV2.S vaccination and SARS-CoV-2 variants. Treatment of the sample: some 19 received Ad26.COV2.S at low or high dose, single or two shots; about five received placebo; per-sample allocation not given. It was on day 63 after the first vaccine or placebo injection that samples were taken. The data were produced by immunoSEQ multiplex PCR, yet TCRdb's version contains in-frame clones alone and is incomplete. The data hold 400,000 to 500,000 clones, with nearly 90% observed a single time. The sequenced sample was peripheral blood, obtained in a trial of Ad26.COV2.S vaccine versus placebo. The receptors were gathered from a person aged 18 to 59 who received the Ad26.COV2.S COVID-19 vaccine or a placebo.

This clone was seen a handful of times. This chain uses TRBV11-2 with TRBJ1-2; possible D gene TRBD1, 5 bases. V lost 5 bases, J lost 8 bases, and 18 bases lay in between. The CDR3 consists of 14 residues. Germline-derived CDR1 and CDR2 are SGHAT and FQNNGV. The CDR3 DNA is TGTGCCAGCAGCAGGGCGGGACTAACTATGGGCTACACCTTC. Amino acid sequence: CASSRAGLTMGYTF.

This rearrangement joins TRBV10-2 to TRBJ1-3, with D perhaps TRBD1 (6 bases). CDR1 and CDR2 (germline): WSHSY, SAAADI. V was pared by 0 bases and J by 3 bases, with 15 bases between. The CDR3 spans 17 residues. The CDR3 nucleotides are TGCGCCAGCAGTGAGTCACCTGGACAGATCCTTGGAAACACCATATATTTT. Encoded protein: CASSESPGQILGNTIYF.

CDR3 amino acids: CASSQPGPGAAQYF. CDR3 nucleotides: TGTGCCAGCAGCCAACCGGGACCCGGGGCCGCGCAGTATTTT. The V call is TRBV3-1 (or the pseudogene TRBV3-2), the J call TRBJ2-3; perhaps D is TRBD1 or TRBD2 (5 bases each). From germline, CDR1 is LGHDT and CDR2 YNNKEL (reference sequence). The germline V and J ends were trimmed by 2 bases and 10 bases, with 16 bases remaining between them. This CDR3 has 14 residues.

The rearrangement joins TRBV27 to TRBJ1-6; D might be TRBD1 (5 bases). Per the germline V gene, CDR1 is MNHEY and CDR2 is SMNVEV (reference sequence). This CDR3 is 16 amino acids long. Trimming shortened V by 0 bases and J by 10 bases, and 16 bases separated the two germline ends. This CDR3 reads CASSLSWAGFGSPLHF. Written as DNA, the CDR3 is TGTGCCAGCAGTTTATCCTGGGCAGGGTTTGGCTCACCCCTCCACTTT.

The chain has TRBV5-4 and TRBJ1-2; D unclear. V lost 4 bases and J 0 bases, leaving 16 bases between the germline ends. CDR3 length: 16 residues. Germline loops: CDR1 SGHNT, CDR2 YYREEE (reference sequence). Here the CDR3 DNA reads TGTGCCAGCAGCCGTACCCTCCGGACGGCTAACTATGGCTACACCTTC. The encoded protein is CASSRTLRTANYGYTF.

V gene TRBV7-3 combines with J gene TRBJ2-5; D ambiguous. With 1 base removed from V and 1 base from J, the gap between germline ends came to 4 bases. This CDR3 is built from 13 residues. Germline V lookup: CDR1 SGHTA, CDR2 FQGTGA. In DNA form, the CDR3 reads TGTGCCAGCAGCTTAAATCCCCAAGAGACCCAGTACTTC. Protein product: CASSLNPQETQYF.

J is TRBJ1-2 and V is TRBV28; D is uncertain. The CDR3 loop spans 13 amino acids. Germline V gives CDR1 MDHEN, CDR2 SYDVKM. The V end lost 4 bases, the J end lost 10 bases, and 16 bases lay between the germline ends. The CDR3 nucleotides are TGTGCCAGCAGTTCTGGAATGGGCGGGGACTACACCTTC. It encodes CASSSGMGGDYTF.

The rearrangement links TRBV5-1 to TRBJ1-3; maybe TRBD1 (5 bases). The CDR3 loop spans 17 amino acids. CDR1 and CDR2 (germline): SGHRS, YFSETQ. The V end lost 0 bases, the J end lost 0 bases, and 13 bases lay between the germline ends. The CDR3 DNA follows: TGCGCCAGCAGCTTGGGCGGAGGGACTATCTCTGGAAACACCATATATTTT. The encoded protein is CASSLGGGTISGNTIYF.

The rearrangement links TRBV19 to TRBJ2-5, with D perhaps being TRBD1 or TRBD2 (6 bases each). The CDR3 sequence is 14 residues long. Trimming removed 6 bases at V and 5 bases at J, with 16 bases between. Germline V gene sequence: CDR1 LNHDA, CDR2 SQIVND (reference sequence). The CDR3: CASRRWGAEETQYF. The CDR3 DNA is TGTGCCAGTAGAAGGTGGGGGGCGGAGGAGACCCAGTACTTC.

This chain links TRBV6-1 with TRBJ1-6; 7 bases line up with TRBD1. Germline V gives CDR1 MNHNS, CDR2 SASEGT. This CDR3 comprises 17 residues. J lost 9 bases, V lost 0 bases, and 11 bases had no gene match. This CDR3 is CASSEAATGLVGSPLHF. The DNA of the CDR3 is TGTGCCAGCAGTGAAGCGGCGACAGGGCTTGTGGGTTCACCCCTCCACTTT.

This chain joins TRBV4-3 and TRBJ1-1; D is possibly TRBD1 (5 bases). The V and J ends lost 0 bases and 13 bases respectively, with 21 bases between them. The length of the CDR3 is 15 residues. The germline V gene has CDR1 LGHNA and CDR2 YSLEER. CDR3: CASSQDQNRGGKIFF. The CDR3 DNA follows: TGCGCCAGCAGCCAAGATCAGAACCGTGGGGGGAAGATTTTCTTT.

J is TRBJ2-6 and V is TRBV4-3; 7 bases match TRBD1. CDR1 and CDR2 (germline): LGHNA, YSLEER. The CDR3 runs 18 residues. J gave up 0 bases and V 2 bases, and 7 bases lay outside the gene matches. CDR3 nucleotide sequence: TGCGCCAGCAGCCAAAGGGGGCGCGGCAGCTCTGGGGCCAACGTCCTGACTTTC. Translated, it gives CASSQRGRGSSGANVLTF.

The gene calls are TRBV24-1 and TRBJ1-6; unclear D gene. Per the germline V gene, CDR1 is KGHDR and CDR2 is SFDVKD. The CDR3 length is 15 residues. Trimming shortened V by 0 bases and J by 8 bases, and 10 bases separated the two germline ends. The CDR3 coding sequence is TGTGCCACCAGTGATTTGGGTCGAGAGGATTCACCCCTCCACTTT. It yields the protein CATSDLGREDSPLHF.

A word on this clone: This specimen includes other DNA sequences encoding the same CDR3. This sequence joins TRBV7-9 and TRBJ2-7; D gene ambiguous. The CDR3 has 13 residues. V lost 2 bases, J lost 3 bases, and 8 bases lay in between. Germline V gene sequence: CDR1 SEHNR, CDR2 FQNEAQ (reference sequence). CDR3 DNA: TGTGCCAGCAGCTTATGGGGAAGCTACGAGCAGTACTTC. It is translated as CASSLWGSYEQYF.

The chain carries TRBV7-2 and TRBJ2-7, with D possibly being TRBD1 (5 bases). The germline V gene encodes CDR1 SGHTA and CDR2 FQGNSA. This CDR3 spans 13 amino acids. The V end was cut by 9 bases, the J end by 6 bases, with 18 bases between. CDR3 loop: CASSRLGPLEQYF. In nucleotides, the CDR3 is TGTGCCAGTTCAAGGTTGGGGCCCCTCGAGCAGTACTTC.

V and J are TRBV11-3 and TRBJ2-1; 13 bases align to TRBD2. The CDR3 runs to 17 residues. CDR1 is SGHNT, CDR2 YENEEA, per germline. V was pared by 5 bases and J by 8 bases, with 12 bases of the junction left unmatched. The CDR3 DNA reads as TGTGCCAGCAGCCCGGGGGGCACTAGCGGGAGGGGACATGAGCAGTTCTTC. Translation: CASSPGGTSGRGHEQFF.